Below, 19 T cell receptor beta chains from the same sample are listed, as sequenced in a study of long-term antiretroviral therapy in people with HIV. An immunoSEQ assay, version v3.0, was performed at survey level. Produced via immunoSEQ multiplex PCR; TCRdb's table is partial and in-frame only. The repertoire holds some 40,000 clones, with over 75% as singletons. Sample: unsorted PBMCs, taken 1.5 years after starting antiretroviral therapy. Every receptor here comes from a man aged 18 to 35 with HIV.

The rearrangement links TRBV11-2 to TRBJ1-2; D gene uncertain. This CDR3 has 15 residues. CDR1 SGHAT and CDR2 FQNNGV come from the germline V gene. V dropped 3 bases and J dropped 0 bases, with 11 bases sitting between them. For the CDR3, the DNA is TGTGCCAGCAGCTTCGGTCTCGCAGCTAACTATGGCTACACCTTC. Its translation is CASSFGLAANYGYTF.

Only one count was recorded for this clone. V gene TRBV4-1 combines with J gene TRBJ1-5; D call uncertain. The CDR3 runs 14 residues. The germline CDR1 and CDR2 sequences are MGHRA and YSYEKL. Trimming took 1 base from V and 5 from J, leaving 9 bases between them. The CDR3 is CASSQGREDQPQHF. CDR3 bases: TGCGCCAGCAGCCAAGGCCGGGAGGATCAGCCCCAGCATTTT.

Regarding this clone: Other DNA sequences from this sample encode an identical CDR3 as well. The CDR3 DNA follows: TGTGCCAGCAGCTTGGCCGGGGTGAATCAGCCCCAGCATTTT. Translated: CASSLAGVNQPQHF. The chain uses TRBV5-4 and TRBJ1-5; unclear D gene. The CDR3 length is 14 residues. Trimming left V 0 bases short and J 4 bases short, with 8 bases between. Germline V gives CDR1 SGHNT, CDR2 YYREEE (reference sequence).

This clone was picked up one time. The CDR3 DNA sequence: TGTGCCAGCAGCATGGGACTAGGCACCGGGGAGCTGTTTTTT. Translating gives CASSMGLGTGELFF. This chain joins TRBV5-6 and TRBJ2-2, with 8 positions matching TRBD2. This CDR3 is built from 14 residues. Germline lookup yields CDR1 SGHDT and CDR2 YYEEEE. Germline trimming cut 4 bases from V and 4 bases from J; bases unmatched to any gene: 3.

The CDR3 sequence is CASSYSGQGGEKLFF. The CDR3 bases are TGTGCCAGCAGTTACTCGGGACAGGGTGGTGAAAAACTGTTTTTT. The chain carries TRBV6-5 and TRBJ1-4; TRBD1 matches at 9 bases. The junction had 3 bases not matched to a gene; V was cut back by 0 bases and J by 7 bases. The CDR3 consists of 15 residues. In germline, CDR1 is MNHEY, CDR2 SVGAGI.

The chain joins TRBV6-6 to TRBJ2-7; the D gene is possibly TRBD2 (6 bases). Trimming removed 6 bases at V and 3 bases at J, with 12 bases between. The CDR3 runs to 13 residues. CDR1 is MNHNY, CDR2 SVGAGI, per germline (reference sequence). The CDR3 loop reads CASSPRGGYEQYF. The CDR3 bases are TGTGCCAGCAGCCCCCGGGGAGGCTACGAGCAGTACTTC.

This clone appeared a few times. CDR3 residues: CASSPRREGSHEQYF. Here the CDR3 DNA reads TGTGCCAGCAGCCCCCGGCGGGAGGGGTCCCACGAGCAGTACTTC. The V and J genes are TRBV7-9 and TRBJ2-7; 9 bases map to TRBD2. Germline V gives CDR1 SEHNR, CDR2 FQNEAQ (reference sequence). J lost 5 bases, V lost 5 bases, and 10 bases had no gene match. The CDR3 consists of 15 residues.

The chain carries TRBV6-5 and TRBJ2-7; D is ambiguous. The germline V gene encodes CDR1 MNHEY and CDR2 SVGAGI. This CDR3 is built from 14 residues. V was trimmed by 0 bases and J by 7 bases, leaving 13 bases between them. The CDR3 nucleotides read TGTGCCAGCAGTTACTCGGGCCGGAGACGAGAGCAGTACTTC. Its translation: CASSYSGRRREQYF.

The chain is built from TRBV7-9 and TRBJ1-2; 8 positions match TRBD1. Germline V gene lookup returns CDR1 SEHNR and CDR2 FQNEAQ (reference sequence). With V trimmed by 5 bases and J by 8 bases, 7 bases remained unmatched. This CDR3 has 13 amino acids. CDR3 in DNA: TGTGCCAGCAGCGATCAGGGGGCTCGCGGCTACACCTTC. Amino acids: CASSDQGARGYTF.

Only one count was recorded for this clone. The chain joins TRBV10-3 to TRBJ2-5; 9 bases match TRBD1. Germline V gene lookup returns CDR1 ENHRY and CDR2 SYGVKD. V trimming: 6 bases; J trimming: 0 bases; junction bases outside the gene matches: 8. The CDR3 totals 16 residues. This CDR3 is CAISLGTGWYQETQYF. In DNA, the CDR3 is TGTGCCATCAGCCTAGGGACAGGGTGGTACCAAGAGACCCAGTACTTC.

This clone was observed a handful of times. The chain has TRBV2 and TRBJ1-4; 10 bases map to TRBD1. Germline V gene data show CDR1 as SNHLY and CDR2 as FYNNEI. V trimming: 6 bases; J trimming: 2 bases; junction bases outside the gene matches: 3. This CDR3 contains 15 residues. The CDR3 DNA follows: TGTGCCAGCAGGGACAGGGGGAAGACTAATGAAAAACTGTTTTTT. Its translation is CASRDRGKTNEKLFF.

The chain carries TRBV7-6 and TRBJ2-1; TRBD1 is a possible D gene (5 bases). V dropped 3 bases and J dropped 9 bases, with 21 bases sitting between them. Germline CDR1 reads SGHVS; CDR2 reads FNYEAQ. The CDR3 consists of 16 residues. The CDR3 DNA reads as TGTGCCAGCAGCTTCTCTGGTGGCAGGGCAAATAGTGAGCAGTTCTTC. It encodes CASSFSGGRANSEQFF.

V usage is TRBV15 and J usage is TRBJ1-5, with TRBD1 as a possible D gene (5 bases). The CDR3 is made up of 17 amino acids. CDR1 LNHNV and CDR2 YYDKDF come from the germline V gene (reference sequence). Trimming removed 1 base at V and 5 bases at J, with 18 bases between. The CDR3 DNA sequence: TGTGCCACCAGCAGAGGATTGGGGGGACTACCCGATCAGCCCCAGCATTTT. Protein: CATSRGLGGLPDQPQHF.

The chain couples TRBV19 to TRBJ1-5, with 8 bases fitting TRBD1. CDR1 is LNHDA, CDR2 SQIVND, per germline (reference sequence). J gave up 5 bases and V 6 bases, and 9 bases lay outside the gene matches. The length of the CDR3 is 15 residues. The CDR3 is CASRMDRVEDQPQHF. Written as DNA, the CDR3 is TGTGCCAGTAGGATGGACAGGGTCGAAGATCAGCCCCAGCATTTT.

The chain has TRBV2 and TRBJ1-1, with 7 bases lining up with TRBD1. Losses at the gene ends were 1 base for V and 1 base for J; bases not matched to a gene: 6. CDR1 is SNHLY, CDR2 FYNNEI, per germline. The CDR3 has 16 residues. The CDR3 DNA is TGTGCCAGCAGTGAAGAGGGCACAGGGGCGAACACTGAAGCTTTCTTT. Its translation: CASSEEGTGANTEAFF.

The rearrangement uses TRBV6-6 and TRBJ1-1; a possible D gene is TRBD1 (6 bases). Between the trimmed V and J ends, which lost 4 bases and 1 base, there was a span of 13 bases. There are 15 residues in the CDR3. Germline CDR1 and CDR2: MNHNY and SVGAGI (reference sequence). DNA for the CDR3: TGTGCCAGCAGTTCCCTCGGGACACCGAACACTGAAGCTTTCTTT. It is translated as CASSSLGTPNTEAFF.

V is TRBV18 and J is TRBJ2-7; D uncertain. The CDR3 has 17 residues. V was clipped by 1 base and J by 2 bases, with 18 bases between them. Germline CDR1 is KGHSH and CDR2 is LQKENI. DNA for the CDR3: TGTGCCAGCTCACCACGAGCCCCATCGAGCCTTGCCTACGAGCAGTACTTC. It specifies CASSPRAPSSLAYEQYF.

This clone was detected a few times. The chain carries TRBV5-1 and TRBJ1-1, with D perhaps TRBD1 (5 bases). This CDR3 comprises 14 residues. The germline CDR1 and CDR2 sequences are SGHRS and YFSETQ. V lost 1 base and J lost 0, with 7 bases in between. The CDR3 loop is CASSLWGLNTEAFF. The DNA for the CDR3 is TGCGCCAGCAGCTTGTGGGGGTTGAACACTGAAGCTTTCTTT.

J is TRBJ1-1 and V is TRBV2; 7 positions agree with TRBD1. Germline V gene data show CDR1 as SNHLY and CDR2 as FYNNEI. There are 14 residues in the CDR3. V was clipped by 3 bases and J by 7 bases; unmatched bases: 8. CDR3 in amino acids: CASSERRGLGEAFF. The CDR3 DNA follows: TGTGCCAGCAGTGAGCGAAGGGGGCTTGGTGAAGCTTTCTTT.